Shown below are 10 T cell receptor beta chains from a single sample sequenced in a study of T cell responses to AZD1222 COVID-19 vaccine. Sequenced by immunoSEQ multiplex PCR; TCRdb stores in-frame clones only, minus some. The data contain around 130,000 clones, roughly nine tenths of them singletons. Here the sequenced sample was peripheral blood, taken 28 days after the second AZD1222 dose. Every receptor here comes from an adult who received the AZD1222 COVID-19 vaccine.

The chain uses TRBV7-8 and TRBJ2-3; 8 positions agree with TRBD2. The CDR3 runs to 17 residues. Trimming took 0 bases from V and 2 from J; bases not matched to a gene: 7. Germline CDR1 SGHVS, CDR2 FQNEAQ. The CDR3 reads CASSLAYSGVFTDTQYF. The CDR3 DNA follows: TGTGCCAGCAGCTTAGCGTATAGCGGGGTGTTCACAGATACGCAGTATTTT.

The V gene is TRBV7-8, the J gene TRBJ2-7; weak D call: TRBD2 (5 bases). Trimming left V 1 base short and J 3 bases short, with 10 bases between. CDR1 is SGHVS, CDR2 FQNEAQ, per germline. The length of the CDR3 is 14 residues. This CDR3 is CASSLVRERYEQYF. The CDR3 bases are TGTGCCAGCAGCTTAGTGAGGGAGCGCTACGAGCAGTACTTC.

V is TRBV5-4 and J is TRBJ2-7; TRBD2 aligns across 11 bases. Germline lookup yields CDR1 SGHNT and CDR2 YYREEE (reference sequence). Germline trimming cut 1 base from V and 6 bases from J; bases unmatched to any gene: 0. This CDR3 has 13 residues. The CDR3 here is CASSLLAGGEQYF. For the CDR3, the DNA is TGTGCCAGCAGCTTGCTAGCGGGAGGCGAGCAGTACTTC. Variable domain in full (rest from reference TRBV5-4 and TRBJ2-7): ETGVTQSPTHLIKTRGQQVTLRCSSQSGHNTVSWYQQALGQGPQFIFQYYREEENGRGNFPPRFSGLQFPNYSSELNVNALELDDSALYLCASSLLAGGEQYFGPGTRLTVT.

The chain carries TRBV23-1 and TRBJ1-6; no reliable D call. TRBV23-1 is labeled an ORF, and its function is uncertain. Trimming cost V 1 base and J 5 bases, with 9 bases left between them. CDR3 length: 15 residues. Written as DNA, the CDR3 is TGCGCCAGCAGTCAATGGTGGCTGGATAATTCACCCCTCCACTTT. It specifies CASSQWWLDNSPLHF.

The chain couples TRBV4-1 to TRBJ1-1; no clear D gene. In germline, CDR1 is MGHRA, CDR2 YSYEKL. Between the trimmed V and J ends, which lost 0 bases and 0 bases, there was a span of 11 bases. The CDR3 is 16 amino acids. The CDR3 region is CASSQDPTGMNTEAFF. The CDR3, as DNA: TGCGCCAGCAGCCAAGATCCTACGGGAATGAACACTGAAGCTTTCTTT.

The chain links TRBV10-3 to TRBJ2-5, with D hard to call. V lost 2 bases, J lost 6 bases, and 10 bases lay in between. This CDR3 spans 13 amino acids. Germline values: CDR1 ENHRY, CDR2 SYGVKD. CDR3 loop: CAISEPPYQTQYF. DNA for the CDR3: TGTGCCATCAGTGAGCCTCCCTATCAGACCCAGTACTTC.

V is TRBV3-1 (or the pseudogene TRBV3-2) and J is TRBJ2-3, with D possibly TRBD2 on 5 matching bases. V was cut by 11 bases and J by 4 bases, with 13 bases left in between. CDR3 length: 12 residues. Germline lookup yields CDR1 LGHDT and CDR2 YNNKEL (reference sequence). CDR3 bases: TGTGCCGCTGCTTTTAGCGCAGATACGCAGTATTTT. Translation gives CAAAFSADTQYF.

The V and J genes are TRBV6-5 and TRBJ2-2; 9 nucleotides agree with TRBD2. Unmatched junction bases numbered 8, after V lost 6 bases and J lost 6 bases. The length of the CDR3 is 15 residues. Germline values: CDR1 MNHEY, CDR2 SVGAGI. Here the CDR3 reads CASRVAGESSGELFF. DNA of the CDR3: TGTGCCAGCAGGGTAGCGGGAGAATCTTCCGGGGAGCTGTTTTTT.

The table lists this clone with a few counts. This specimen includes other DNA sequences encoding the same CDR3. This sequence joins TRBV3-1 (or the pseudogene TRBV3-2) and TRBJ2-7, with D unresolved. In germline, CDR1 is LGHDT, CDR2 YNNKEL (reference sequence). V dropped 3 bases and J dropped 0 bases, with 0 bases sitting between them. CDR3 length: 11 amino acids. The CDR3 loop is CASSHSYEQYF. The CDR3 DNA is TGTGCCAGCAGCCACTCCTACGAGCAGTACTTC.

V gene TRBV11-1 combines with J gene TRBJ1-2; 11 nucleotides agree with TRBD1. In germline, CDR1 is SGHAT, CDR2 FQDESV (reference sequence). The CDR3 sequence is 15 residues long. The junction had 5 bases not matched to a gene; V was cut back by 5 bases and J by 3 bases. CDR3 bases: TGTGCCAGCAGCATGGGGACAGGGGGAGACTATGGCTACACCTTC. Its protein is CASSMGTGGDYGYTF.